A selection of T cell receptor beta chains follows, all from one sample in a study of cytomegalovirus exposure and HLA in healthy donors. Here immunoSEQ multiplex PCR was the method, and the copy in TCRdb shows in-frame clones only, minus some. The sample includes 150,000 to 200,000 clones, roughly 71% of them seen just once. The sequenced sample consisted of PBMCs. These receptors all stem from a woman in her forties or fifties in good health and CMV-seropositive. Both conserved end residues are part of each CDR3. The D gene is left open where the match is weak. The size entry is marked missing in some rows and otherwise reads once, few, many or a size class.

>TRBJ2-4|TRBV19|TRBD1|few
CASSITGQGGGKNIQYF
TGTGCCAGTAGTATAACAGGACAGGGAGGAGGCAAAAACATTCAGTACTTC
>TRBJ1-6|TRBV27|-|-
CASSPGGSNSPLHF
TGTGCCAGCAGCCCGGGGGGATCTAATTCACCCCTCCACTTT
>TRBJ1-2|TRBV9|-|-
CASSVGSMGYTF
TGTGCCAGCAGCGTAGGGTCTATGGGCTACACCTTC
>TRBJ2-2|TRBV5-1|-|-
CASSPGTLNTGELFF
TGCGCCAGCAGCCCCGGGACTTTGAACACCGGGGAGCTGTTTTTT
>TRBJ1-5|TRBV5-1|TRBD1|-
CASSWTGGDQPQHF
TGCGCCAGCAGCTGGACAGGGGGTGATCAGCCCCAGCATTTT
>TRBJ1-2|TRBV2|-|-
CASGRTSYGYTF
TGTGCCAGTGGCCGGACTTCCTATGGCTACACCTTC
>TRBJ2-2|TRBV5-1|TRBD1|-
CASSVTPGQTTGELFF
TGCGCCAGCAGCGTGACTCCGGGACAGACTACCGGGGAGCTGTTTTTT
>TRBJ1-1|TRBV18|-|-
CASSPTGFDTEAFF
TGTGCCAGCTCACCGACAGGTTTCGACACTGAAGCTTTCTTT
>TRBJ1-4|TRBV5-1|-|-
CASSMSGGNGKLFF
TGCGCCAGCAGCATGTCCGGGGGTAATGGAAAACTGTTTTTT
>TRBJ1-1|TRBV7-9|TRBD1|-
CASSYTGEKAFF
TGTGCCAGCAGCTACACAGGGGAAAAAGCTTTCTTT
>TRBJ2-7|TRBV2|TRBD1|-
CASRDRGGEQYF
TGTGCCAGCAGGGACAGGGGAGGGGAGCAGTACTTC
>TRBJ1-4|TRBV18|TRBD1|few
CASSPGTGPEKLFF
TGTGCCAGCTCACCCGGGACAGGGCCCGAAAAACTGTTTTTT
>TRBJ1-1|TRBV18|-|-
CASSGMATGNTEAFF
TGTGCCAGCTCTGGGATGGCGACAGGGAACACTGAAGCTTTCTTT
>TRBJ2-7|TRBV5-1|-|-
CASRLARSYEQYF
TGCGCCAGCAGGCTAGCGCGCTCCTACGAGCAGTACTTC
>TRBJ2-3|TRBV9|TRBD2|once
CASKRREGTDTQYF
TGTGCCAGCAAGCGGCGGGAGGGCACAGATACGCAGTATTTT
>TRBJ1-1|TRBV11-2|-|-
CASSFGVQNTEAFF
TGTGCCAGCAGCTTTGGAGTCCAGAACACTGAAGCTTTCTTT
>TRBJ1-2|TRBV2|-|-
CASTTGGHGYTF
TGTGCCAGCACGACCGGGGGGCATGGCTACACCTTC
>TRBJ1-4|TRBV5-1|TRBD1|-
CASGDRSSATNEKLFF
TGCGCCAGCGGGGACAGAAGTAGTGCAACTAATGAAAAACTGTTTTTT
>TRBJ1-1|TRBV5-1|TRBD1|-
CASSSAGTVNTEAFF
TGCGCCAGCAGCTCGGCGGGGACAGTGAACACTGAAGCTTTCTTT
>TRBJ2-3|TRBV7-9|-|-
CASSLAHLDIPRTDTQYF
TGTGCCAGCAGCTTAGCGCATCTAGATATCCCTCGCACAGATACGCAGTATTTT
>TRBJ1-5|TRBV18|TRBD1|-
CASSPGTGGNQPQHF
TGTGCCAGCTCACCGGGGACAGGGGGGAATCAGCCCCAGCATTTT
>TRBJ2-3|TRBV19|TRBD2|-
CASSIGGVFTDTQYF
TGTGCCAGTAGTATCGGGGGGGTTTTCACAGATACGCAGTATTTT
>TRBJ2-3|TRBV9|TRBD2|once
CASSVLPGGEDTQYF
TGTGCCAGCAGCGTCCTCCCGGGGGGGGAGGATACGCAGTATTTT
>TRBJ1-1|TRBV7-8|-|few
CASSSDIAAEAFF
TGTGCCAGCAGCTCTGACATTGCAGCTGAAGCTTTCTTT
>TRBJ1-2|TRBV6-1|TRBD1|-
CASSGMRQGASLDTF
TGTGCCAGCAGTGGAATGCGACAGGGGGCATCCCTCGACACCTTC
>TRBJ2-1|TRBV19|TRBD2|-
CASSIWSGGGNEQFF
TGTGCCAGTAGTATCTGGAGCGGGGGGGGGAATGAGCAGTTCTTC
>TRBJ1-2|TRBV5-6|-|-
CASTAVRETGVFNYGYTF
TGTGCCAGCACAGCAGTTAGGGAGACAGGAGTTTTTAACTATGGCTACACCTTC
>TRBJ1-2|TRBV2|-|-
CASSDGTGTILYYGYTF
TGTGCCAGCAGTGATGGCACAGGGACAATCCTTTACTATGGCTACACCTTC
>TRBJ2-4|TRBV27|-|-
CASSLSGLLAKNIQYF
TGTGCCAGCAGTTTATCGGGCCTACTAGCCAAAAACATTCAGTACTTC
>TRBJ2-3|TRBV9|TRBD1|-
CASSRLGQGTDTQYF
TGTGCCAGCAGCCGACTAGGACAGGGGACAGATACGCAGTATTTT
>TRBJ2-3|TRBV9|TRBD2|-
CASGLAGGTDTQYF
TGTGCCAGCGGCCTAGCGGGGGGCACAGATACGCAGTATTTT
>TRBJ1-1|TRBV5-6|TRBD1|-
CASRKTGVLGDTEAFF
TGTGCCAGCAGAAAGACAGGGGTCTTGGGGGACACTGAAGCTTTCTTT
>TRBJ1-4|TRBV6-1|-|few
CASSDGVYEKLFF
TGTGCCAGCAGTGATGGAGTCTATGAAAAACTGTTTTTT
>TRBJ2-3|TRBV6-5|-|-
CASRSTGYGTDTQYF
TGTGCCAGCAGATCTACAGGGTACGGCACAGATACGCAGTATTTT
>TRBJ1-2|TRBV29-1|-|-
CSVFPSGNYGYTF
TGCAGCGTTTTTCCCTCGGGTAACTATGGCTACACCTTC
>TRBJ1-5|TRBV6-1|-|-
CASSEYGQTSNQPQHF
TGTGCCAGCAGTGAATATGGACAGACTAGCAATCAGCCCCAGCATTTT
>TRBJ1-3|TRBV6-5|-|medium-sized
CASSPLAGSGNTIYF
TGTGCCAGCAGTCCTCTGGCTGGCTCTGGAAACACCATATATTTT
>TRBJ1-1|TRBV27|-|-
CASSLSGRAKTEAFF
TGTGCCAGTAGTTTATCTGGCAGGGCGAAGACTGAAGCTTTCTTT
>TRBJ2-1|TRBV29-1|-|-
CSTLTPPNEQFF
TGCAGCACTCTTACCCCACCAAATGAGCAGTTCTTC
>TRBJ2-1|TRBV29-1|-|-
CSVGGRALYNEQFF
TGCAGCGTTGGGGGCAGGGCTCTGTACAATGAGCAGTTCTTC
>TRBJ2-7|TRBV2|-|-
CASSIGHMTYEQYF
TGTGCCAGCAGTATTGGACATATGACCTACGAGCAGTACTTC
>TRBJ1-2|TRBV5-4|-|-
CAAGGGDDYGYTF
TGTGCCGCAGGCGGGGGTGACGACTATGGCTACACCTTC
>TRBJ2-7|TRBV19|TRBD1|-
CASSILGTESYEQYF
TGTGCCAGTAGTATACTAGGGACAGAGTCCTACGAGCAGTACTTC
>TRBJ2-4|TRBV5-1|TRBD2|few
CASSLGTSGGVNIQYF
TGCGCCAGCAGCTTGGGGACTAGCGGGGGAGTAAACATTCAGTACTTC
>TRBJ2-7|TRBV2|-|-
CASSVSEQYF
TGTGCCAGCAGTGTATCCGAGCAGTACTTC
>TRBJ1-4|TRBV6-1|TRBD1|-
CASSERHVRDSYPGDEKLFF
TGTGCCAGCAGTGAAAGGCATGTTCGGGACAGCTACCCCGGTGATGAAAAACTGTTTTTT
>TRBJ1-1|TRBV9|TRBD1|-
CASSVGTGGEAFF
TGTGCCAGCAGCGTAGGGACAGGCGGTGAAGCTTTCTTT
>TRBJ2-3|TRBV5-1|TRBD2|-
CASSGTPGGLTDTQYF
TGCGCCAGCAGCGGTACCCCGGGGGGGCTCACAGATACGCAGTATTTT
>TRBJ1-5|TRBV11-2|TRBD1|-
CASSPGTGSNQPQHF
TGTGCCAGCAGCCCAGGGACAGGTAGCAATCAGCCCCAGCATTTT
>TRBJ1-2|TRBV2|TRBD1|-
CASRGTVYGYTF
TGTGCCAGCAGGGGGACAGTCTATGGCTACACCTTC
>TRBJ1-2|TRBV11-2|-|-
CASTSSSYGYTF
TGTGCCAGCACCTCGTCCTCCTATGGCTACACCTTC
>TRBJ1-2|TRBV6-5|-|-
CASRKQGAYGYTF
TGTGCCAGCAGAAAACAGGGTGCCTATGGCTACACCTTC
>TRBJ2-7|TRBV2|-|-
CASSVREQYF
TGTGCCAGCAGTGTCAGGGAGCAGTACTTC
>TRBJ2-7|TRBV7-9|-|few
CSSSLPGYEQYF
TGTTCCAGCAGCCTCCCCGGCTACGAGCAGTACTTC
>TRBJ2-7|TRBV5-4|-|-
CASSLRGTVDEQYF
TGTGCCAGCAGCTTGAGGGGGACGGTTGACGAGCAGTACTTC